Sequencing of this TCR beta chain was carried out in a study of technical replicates of blood from a few donors. This clone came up a few times. TCRdb's copy holds only in-frame clones and misses some; the assay was immunoSEQ multiplex PCR. The repertoire holds about 62,000 clones, with around 92% as singletons. Losses at the gene ends were 4 bases for V and 0 bases for J; bases not matched to a gene: 2. Germline V lookup: CDR1 SGHAT, CDR2 FQNNGV. The CDR3 is made up of 15 amino acids. This sequence originates from a human donor in good health. Some clones in this sample may be carry-over from other donors' samples. The V gene is TRBV11-2, the J gene TRBJ2-3; 9 nucleotides agree with TRBD1. Sequencing was performed on PBMCs. The CDR3 coding sequence is TGTGCCAGCAGCTCCGGGACAGGGAGCACAGATACGCAGTATTTT. Its protein is CASSSGTGSTDTQYF.